What follows are 16 T cell receptor beta chains derived from one specimen sequenced in a study of cytomegalovirus exposure and HLA in healthy donors. Both 60 Vbeta primers and 13 Jbeta primers went into the PCR. Measured with immunoSEQ multiplex PCR; TCRdb has only the in-frame clones, and not every one. The sample yields around 140,000 clones, approximately 84% seen once. Sequencing used PBMCs. Receptors were obtained from a woman aged 55-70 years in good health and CMV-seropositive.

The chain uses TRBV18 and TRBJ2-1; weak D call: TRBD2 (6 bases). Germline V lookup: CDR1 KGHSH, CDR2 LQKENI. The CDR3 length is 13 residues. With 3 bases removed from V and 8 bases from J, the gap between germline ends came to 11 bases. The CDR3 here is CASSPGTDDEQFF. The CDR3 DNA reads as TGTGCCAGCTCACCTGGGACTGATGATGAGCAGTTCTTC.

This clone was picked up a small number of times. The CDR3 is CASSPGPTWGVQETQYF. CDR3 DNA sequence: TGTGCCAGCAGCCCTGGTCCCACTTGGGGGGTACAAGAGACCCAGTACTTC. The chain is built from TRBV7-9 and TRBJ2-5; D possibly corresponds to TRBD2 (6 bases). There are 17 residues in the CDR3. The germline V gene encodes CDR1 SEHNR and CDR2 FQNEAQ (reference sequence). V was shortened by 5 bases and J by 2 bases, with 21 bases between the two germline ends.

The chain has TRBV30 and TRBJ1-6, with D unclear. V was clipped by 1 base and J by 7 bases, with 17 bases between them. This CDR3 is 16 amino acids long. The germline CDR1 and CDR2 sequences are GTSNPN and SVGIG (reference sequence). In DNA form, the CDR3 reads TGTGCCTGGAGTGCCCCGGAGGGCGGTAGGAATTCACCCCTCCACTTT. Its protein is CAWSAPEGGRNSPLHF.

The rearrangement uses TRBV5-1 and TRBJ1-1, with D hard to call. Looked up from germline, CDR1 is SGHRS and CDR2 is YFSETQ. The CDR3 runs 14 residues. The V gene lost 1 base and the J gene lost 5 bases, with 12 bases spanning the gap. CDR3 in amino acids: CASSLITRGTEAFF. The CDR3 DNA sequence: TGCGCCAGCAGCTTGATAACGCGCGGAACTGAAGCTTTCTTT.

This clone was seen a few times. The rearrangement uses TRBV5-4 and TRBJ2-3; TRBD1 agrees at 9 bases. The CDR3 spans 16 residues. V lost 3 bases, J lost 4 bases, and 9 bases stayed unmatched. Germline CDR1 is SGHNT and CDR2 is YYREEE (reference sequence). The CDR3 sequence is CASSSAGTGRADTQYF. CDR3 DNA sequence: TGTGCCAGCAGCTCAGCCGGGACAGGGAGGGCAGATACGCAGTATTTT.

J is TRBJ2-1 and V is TRBV11-3, with 7 bases lining up with TRBD2. The CDR3 runs 17 residues. Germline-derived CDR1 and CDR2 are SGHNT and YENEEA. Losses at the gene ends were 4 bases for V and 1 base for J; bases not matched to a gene: 10. The CDR3: CASSSLSQAGSYNEQFF. As DNA, the CDR3 is TGTGCCAGCAGCTCCCTCTCTCAAGCGGGGTCCTACAATGAGCAGTTCTTC.

The chain joins TRBV4-1 to TRBJ2-5; TRBD2 matches 14 bases. Losses at the gene ends were 1 base for V and 7 bases for J; bases not matched to a gene: 2. There are 15 residues in the CDR3. Germline V gene data show CDR1 as MGHRA and CDR2 as YSYEKL. CDR3 sequence (DNA): TGCGCCAGCAGCCAAGGGACTAGCGGGGGGCGGACCCAGTACTTC. Its translation: CASSQGTSGGRTQYF.

The chain combines TRBV19 with TRBJ2-1; TRBD1 matches at 7 bases. The CDR3 covers 16 residues. The germline CDR1 and CDR2 sequences are LNHDA and SQIVND (reference sequence). Trimming removed 4 bases from V and 3 bases from J; junction bases left unmatched: 9. CDR3 coding DNA: TGTGCCAGTAGTACCATTACAGGGGATTACTACAATGAGCAGTTCTTC. Its protein is CASSTITGDYYNEQFF.

The count of this clone is one. The V call is TRBV9, the J call TRBJ2-6; perhaps TRBD1 as D (6 bases). The CDR3 contains 17 residues. V lost 3 bases and J lost 0, with 13 bases in between. The germline CDR1 and CDR2 sequences are SGDLS and YYNGEE. CDR3 sequence reads: CASSATGTNSGANVLTF. In DNA, the CDR3 is TGTGCCAGCAGCGCGACCGGGACAAACTCTGGGGCCAACGTCCTGACTTTC.

The chain links TRBV28 to TRBJ1-1; 7 bases agree with TRBD1. This CDR3 spans 15 amino acids. Germline V gene sequence: CDR1 MDHEN, CDR2 SYDVKM. Unmatched junction bases numbered 8, after V lost 3 bases and J lost 4 bases. The CDR3 nucleotides are TGTGCCAGCAGTTTGAGGGGGCGGTTCGTCACTGAAGCTTTCTTT. Translated, it gives CASSLRGRFVTEAFF.

The rearrangement uses TRBV30 and TRBJ1-1; the match to TRBD1 covers 10 bases. Looked up from germline, CDR1 is GTSNPN and CDR2 is SVGIG (reference sequence). CDR3 length: 15 residues. The J segment lost 2 bases and the V segment lost 6 bases, leaving 9 bases of the junction unmatched. The CDR3 coding sequence is TGTGCCTGTCGACAGGGGGCATGGGTTAACACTGAAGCTTTCTTT. Translating it yields CACRQGAWVNTEAFF.

The chain has TRBV5-1 and TRBJ2-7; 9 positions match TRBD1. The V gene's germline CDR1 is SGHRS and CDR2 YFSETQ. The CDR3 spans 13 residues. V was clipped by 6 bases and J by 2 bases; unmatched bases: 3. CDR3 region: CASKGQGTYEQYF. CDR3 coding DNA: TGCGCCAGCAAGGGACAGGGCACCTACGAGCAGTACTTC.

This clone was seen more than once but under ten times. This chain uses TRBV9 with TRBJ2-3; unclear D gene. Germline lookup yields CDR1 SGDLS and CDR2 YYNGEE. The ends were cut back, 3 bases at V and 4 bases at J, with 21 bases in the middle. The CDR3 extends over 17 amino acids. DNA of the CDR3: TGTGCCAGCAGCGCCCATGATCGGTCCCTCTCGGCAGATACGCAGTATTTT. Protein: CASSAHDRSLSADTQYF.

This chain joins TRBV5-4 and TRBJ2-1; TRBD2 matches 14 bases. CDR1 and CDR2 (germline): SGHNT, YYREEE (reference sequence). The trim removed 3 bases at V and 7 bases at J, leaving 6 bases unmatched. This CDR3 comprises 16 residues. CDR3 sequence: CASSSQTSGRGNEQFF. In nucleotides, the CDR3 is TGTGCCAGCAGCTCTCAGACTAGCGGGAGGGGAAATGAGCAGTTCTTC. Using reference TRBV5-4 and TRBJ2-1 for the parts outside the CDR3, the full variable domain is ETGVTQSPTHLIKTRGQQVTLRCSSQSGHNTVSWYQQALGQGPQFIFQYYREEENGRGNFPPRFSGLQFPNYSSELNVNALELDDSALYLCASSSQTSGRGNEQFFGPGTRLTVL.

This rearrangement joins TRBV6-5 to TRBJ2-5; D is undetermined. Trimming took 0 bases from V and 3 from J, leaving 5 bases between them. Germline-derived CDR1 and CDR2 are MNHEY and SVGAGI. The CDR3 runs to 13 residues. The CDR3 loop is CASSYSGEETQYF. DNA for the CDR3: TGTGCCAGCAGTTACTCGGGCGAAGAGACCCAGTACTTC.

This chain connects TRBV7-9 to TRBJ2-7, with D possibly being TRBD2 (6 bases). The CDR3 loop spans 12 amino acids. V shed 4 bases and J shed 6 bases, with 10 bases lying between them. Germline V gives CDR1 SEHNR, CDR2 FQNEAQ (reference sequence). The CDR3 sequence is CASSWDFPEQYF. CDR3 DNA: TGTGCCAGCAGCTGGGACTTTCCCGAGCAGTACTTC.